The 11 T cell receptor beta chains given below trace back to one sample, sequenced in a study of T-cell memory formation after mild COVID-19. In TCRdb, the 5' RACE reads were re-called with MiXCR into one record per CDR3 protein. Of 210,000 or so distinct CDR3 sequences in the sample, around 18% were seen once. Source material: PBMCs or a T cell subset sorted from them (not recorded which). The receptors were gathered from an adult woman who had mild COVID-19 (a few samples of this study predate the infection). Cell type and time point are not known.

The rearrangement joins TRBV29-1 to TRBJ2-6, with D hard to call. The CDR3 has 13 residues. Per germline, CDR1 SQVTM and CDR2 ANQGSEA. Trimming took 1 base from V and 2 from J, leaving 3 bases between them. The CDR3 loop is CSVEAAGANVLTF. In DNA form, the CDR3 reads TGCAGCGTTGAAGCAGCTGGGGCCAACGTCCTGACTTTC.

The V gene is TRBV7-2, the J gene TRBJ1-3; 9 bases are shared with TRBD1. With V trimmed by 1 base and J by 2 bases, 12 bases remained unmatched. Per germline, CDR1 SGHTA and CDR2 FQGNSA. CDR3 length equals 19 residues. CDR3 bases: TGTGCCAGCAGCTTAGATGGACAGGGGTGGATTGGCACTGGAAACACCATATATTTT. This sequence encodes CASSLDGQGWIGTGNTIYF.

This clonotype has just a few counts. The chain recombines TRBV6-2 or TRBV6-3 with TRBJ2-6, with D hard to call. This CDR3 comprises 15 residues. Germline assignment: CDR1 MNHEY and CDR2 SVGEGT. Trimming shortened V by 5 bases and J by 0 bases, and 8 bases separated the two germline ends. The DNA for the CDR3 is TGTGCCAGCAGTAAACAGAGCTCTGGGGCCAACGTCCTGACTTTC. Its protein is CASSKQSSGANVLTF.

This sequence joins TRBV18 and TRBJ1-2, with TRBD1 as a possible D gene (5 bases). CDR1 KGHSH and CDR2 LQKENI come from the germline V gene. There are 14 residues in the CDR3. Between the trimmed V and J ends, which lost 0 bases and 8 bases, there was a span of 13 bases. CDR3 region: CASSPPGQGSGYTF. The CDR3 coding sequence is TGTGCCAGCTCACCACCGGGGCAGGGAAGCGGCTACACCTTC.

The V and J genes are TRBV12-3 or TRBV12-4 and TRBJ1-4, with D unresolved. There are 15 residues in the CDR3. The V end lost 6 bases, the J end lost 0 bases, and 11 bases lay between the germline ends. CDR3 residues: CASRRAGSTNEKLFF. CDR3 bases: TGTGCCAGCAGGCGCGCCGGGTCAACTAATGAAAAACTGTTTTTT.

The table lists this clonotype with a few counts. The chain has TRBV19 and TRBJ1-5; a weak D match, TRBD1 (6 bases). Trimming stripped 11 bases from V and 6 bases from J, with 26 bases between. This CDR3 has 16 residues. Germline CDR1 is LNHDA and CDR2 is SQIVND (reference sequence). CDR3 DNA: TGTGCCGCCGGCCCGGGGCAGGGGAGCCTAACTCAGCCCCAGCATTTT. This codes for CAAGPGQGSLTQPQHF.

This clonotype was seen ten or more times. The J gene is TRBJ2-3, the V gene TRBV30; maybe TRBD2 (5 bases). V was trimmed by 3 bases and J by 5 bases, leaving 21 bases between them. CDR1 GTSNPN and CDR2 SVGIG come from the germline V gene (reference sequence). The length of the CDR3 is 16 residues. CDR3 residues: CAWRKAPGYAVDTQYF. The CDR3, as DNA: TGTGCCTGGAGAAAAGCCCCGGGATACGCTGTAGATACGCAGTATTTT.

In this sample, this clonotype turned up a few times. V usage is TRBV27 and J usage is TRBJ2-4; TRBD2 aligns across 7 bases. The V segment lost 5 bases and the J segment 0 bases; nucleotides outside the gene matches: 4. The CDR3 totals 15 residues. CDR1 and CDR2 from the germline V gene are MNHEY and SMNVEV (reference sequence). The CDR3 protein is CASSGAGLAKNIQYF. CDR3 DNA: TGTGCCAGCAGTGGAGCGGGACTAGCCAAAAACATTCAGTACTTC.

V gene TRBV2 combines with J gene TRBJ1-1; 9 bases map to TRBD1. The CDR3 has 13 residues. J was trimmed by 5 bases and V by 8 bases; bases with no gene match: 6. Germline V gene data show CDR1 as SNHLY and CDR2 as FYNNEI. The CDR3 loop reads CASQTGGKTEAFF. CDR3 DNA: TGTGCCAGCCAGACAGGGGGTAAAACTGAAGCTTTCTTT. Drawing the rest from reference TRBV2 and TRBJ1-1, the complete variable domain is EPEVTQTPSHQVTQMGQEVILRCVPISNHLYFYWYRQILGQKVEFLVSFYNNEISEKSEIFDDQFSVERPDGSNFTLKIRSTKLEDSAMYFCASQTGGKTEAFFGQGTRLTVV.

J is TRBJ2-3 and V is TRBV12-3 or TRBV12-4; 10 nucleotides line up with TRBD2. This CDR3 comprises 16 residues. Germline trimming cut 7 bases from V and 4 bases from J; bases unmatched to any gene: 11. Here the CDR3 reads CASTLGLAGAPDTQYF. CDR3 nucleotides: TGTGCCAGCACCTTGGGCCTAGCGGGGGCCCCAGATACGCAGTATTTT.

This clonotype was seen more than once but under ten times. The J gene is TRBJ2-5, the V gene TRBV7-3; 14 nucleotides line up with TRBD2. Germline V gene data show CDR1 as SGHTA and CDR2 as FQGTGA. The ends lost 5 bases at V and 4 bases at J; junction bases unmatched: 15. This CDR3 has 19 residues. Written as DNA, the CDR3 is TGTGCCAGCAGCCCATCGAGGACTAGCGGGGGGCCTTTCGGAGAGACCCAGTACTTC. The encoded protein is CASSPSRTSGGPFGETQYF.